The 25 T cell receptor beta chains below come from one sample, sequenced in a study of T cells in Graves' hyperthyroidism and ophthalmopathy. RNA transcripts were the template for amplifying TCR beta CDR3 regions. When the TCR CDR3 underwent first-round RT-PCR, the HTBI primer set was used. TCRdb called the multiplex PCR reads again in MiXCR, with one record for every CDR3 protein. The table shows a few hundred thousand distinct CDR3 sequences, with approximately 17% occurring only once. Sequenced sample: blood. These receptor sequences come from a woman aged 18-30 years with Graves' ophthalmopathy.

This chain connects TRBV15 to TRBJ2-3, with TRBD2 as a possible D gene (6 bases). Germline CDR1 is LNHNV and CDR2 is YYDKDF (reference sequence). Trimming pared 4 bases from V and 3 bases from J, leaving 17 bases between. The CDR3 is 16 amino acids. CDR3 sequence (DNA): TGTGCCACCAGCAAAGAACTAGCCGCGGGGACAGATACGCAGTATTTT. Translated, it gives CATSKELAAGTDTQYF. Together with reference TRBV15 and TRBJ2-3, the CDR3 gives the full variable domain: DAMVIQNPRYQVTQFGKPVTLSCSQTLNHNVMYWYQQKSSQAPKLLFHYYDKDFNNEADTPDNFQSRRPNTSFCFLDIRSPGLGDTAMYLCATSKELAAGTDTQYFGPGTRLTVL.

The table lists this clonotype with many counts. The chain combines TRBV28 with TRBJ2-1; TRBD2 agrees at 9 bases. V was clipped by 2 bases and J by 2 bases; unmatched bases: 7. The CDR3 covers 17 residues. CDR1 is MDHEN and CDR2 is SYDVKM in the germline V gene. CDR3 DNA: TGTGCCAGCAGTTTACCCTTTAGACTAGCGGCCTACAATGAGCAGTTCTTC. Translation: CASSLPFRLAAYNEQFF.

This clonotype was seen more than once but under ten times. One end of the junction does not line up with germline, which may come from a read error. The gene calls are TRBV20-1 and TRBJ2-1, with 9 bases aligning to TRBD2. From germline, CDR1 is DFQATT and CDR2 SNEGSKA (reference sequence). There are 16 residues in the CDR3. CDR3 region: CSARPGGTSGYNGQFF. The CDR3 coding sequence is TGCAGTGCTCGCCCCGGTGGTACTAGCGGGTACAATGGGCAGTTCTTC.

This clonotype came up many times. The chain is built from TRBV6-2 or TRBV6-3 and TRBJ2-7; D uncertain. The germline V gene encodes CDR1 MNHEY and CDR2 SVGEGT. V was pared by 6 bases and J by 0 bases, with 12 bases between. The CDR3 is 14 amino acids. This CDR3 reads CASSPGRISYEQYF. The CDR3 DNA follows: TGTGCCAGCAGCCCCGGACGGATCTCCTACGAGCAGTACTTC.

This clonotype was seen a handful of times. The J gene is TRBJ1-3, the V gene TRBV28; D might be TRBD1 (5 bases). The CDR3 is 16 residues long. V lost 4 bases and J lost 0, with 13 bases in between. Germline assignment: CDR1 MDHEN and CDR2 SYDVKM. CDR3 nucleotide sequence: TGTGCCAGCAGTTCCCCGGGGGGAAGCTCTGGAAACACCATATATTTT. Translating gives CASSSPGGSSGNTIYF.

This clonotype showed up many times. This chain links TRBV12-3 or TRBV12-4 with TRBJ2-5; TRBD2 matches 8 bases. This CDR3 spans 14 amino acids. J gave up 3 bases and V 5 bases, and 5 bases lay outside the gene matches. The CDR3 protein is CASSPPGLEETQYF. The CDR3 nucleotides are TGTGCCAGCAGTCCTCCGGGACTAGAAGAGACCCAGTACTTC.

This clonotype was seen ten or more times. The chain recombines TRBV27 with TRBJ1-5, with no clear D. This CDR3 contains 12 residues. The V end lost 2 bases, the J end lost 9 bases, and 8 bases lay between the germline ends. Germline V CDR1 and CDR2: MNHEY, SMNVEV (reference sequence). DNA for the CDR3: TGTGCCAGCAGTTTAAATTATTGGCCCCAGCATTTT. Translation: CASSLNYWPQHF.

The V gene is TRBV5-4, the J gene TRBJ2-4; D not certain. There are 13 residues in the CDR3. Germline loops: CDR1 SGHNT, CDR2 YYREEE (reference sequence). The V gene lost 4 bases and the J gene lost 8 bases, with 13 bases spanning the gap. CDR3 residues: CASSGEIWDIQYF. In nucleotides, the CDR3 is TGTGCCAGCAGCGGTGAGATTTGGGACATTCAGTACTTC.

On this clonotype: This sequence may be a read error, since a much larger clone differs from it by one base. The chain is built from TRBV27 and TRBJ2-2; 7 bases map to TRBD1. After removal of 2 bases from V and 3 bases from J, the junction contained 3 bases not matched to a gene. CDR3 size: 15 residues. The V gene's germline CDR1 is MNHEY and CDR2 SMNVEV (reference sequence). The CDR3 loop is CASSLRDSYTGELFF. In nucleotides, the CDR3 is TGTGCCAGCAGTTTACGGGACAGTTACACCGGGGAGCTGTTTTTT.

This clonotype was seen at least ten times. In DNA, the CDR3 is TGCGCCAGCAGCCTTATGCCGGGTTACGAGCAGTACTTC. Residues: CASSLMPGYEQYF. The chain joins TRBV5-1 to TRBJ2-7; D unresolved. This CDR3 contains 13 residues. Germline loops: CDR1 SGHRS, CDR2 YFSETQ. V was trimmed by 4 bases and J by 4 bases, leaving 12 bases between them. Full variable domain (missing parts from reference TRBV5-1 and TRBJ2-7): KAGVTQTPRYLIKTRGQQVTLSCSPISGHRSVSWYQQTPGQGLQFLFEYFSETQRNKGNFPGRFSGRQFSNSRSEMNVSTLELGDSALYLCASSLMPGYEQYFGPGTRLTVT.

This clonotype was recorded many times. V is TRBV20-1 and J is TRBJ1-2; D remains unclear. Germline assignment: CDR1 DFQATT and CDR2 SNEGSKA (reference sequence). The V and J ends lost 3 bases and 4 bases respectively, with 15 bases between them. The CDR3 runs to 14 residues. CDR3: CSARWPERGYGYTF. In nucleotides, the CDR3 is TGCAGTGCTAGGTGGCCGGAGCGTGGCTATGGCTACACCTTC.

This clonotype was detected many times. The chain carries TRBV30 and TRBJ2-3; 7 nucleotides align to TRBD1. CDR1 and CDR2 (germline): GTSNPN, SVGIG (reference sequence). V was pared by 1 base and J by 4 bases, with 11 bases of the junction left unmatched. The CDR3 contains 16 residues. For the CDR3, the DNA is TGTGCCTGGAGTGACCCCCGGACAGGCGGCGCAGATACGCAGTATTTT. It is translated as CAWSDPRTGGADTQYF.

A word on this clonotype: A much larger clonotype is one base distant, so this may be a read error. In DNA, the CDR3 is TGTGCCACCAGCAGCCCGACTACGGGTCGCTATGGCTACGCCTTC. Translation: CATSSPTTGRYGYAF. V and J are TRBV15 and TRBJ1-2; D gene ambiguous. Germline V gene sequence: CDR1 LNHNV, CDR2 YYDKDF (reference sequence). The CDR3 length is 15 residues.

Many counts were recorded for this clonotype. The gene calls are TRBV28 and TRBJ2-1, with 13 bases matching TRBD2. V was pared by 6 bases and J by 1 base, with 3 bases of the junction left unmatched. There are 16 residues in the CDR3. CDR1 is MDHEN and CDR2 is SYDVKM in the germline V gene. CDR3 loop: CASSQGLAGSYNEQFF. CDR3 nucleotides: TGTGCCAGCAGCCAGGGACTAGCGGGGTCCTACAATGAGCAGTTCTTC.

CDR3 protein: CASSQRGAQETQYF. For the CDR3, the DNA is TGTGCCAGCAGCCAGCGGGGAGCCCAAGAGACCCAGTACTTC. The chain joins TRBV6-1 to TRBJ2-5, with 7 bases fitting TRBD2. Germline trimming cut 6 bases from V and 1 base from J; bases unmatched to any gene: 5. The CDR3 totals 14 residues. Looked up from germline, CDR1 is MNHNS and CDR2 is SASEGT.

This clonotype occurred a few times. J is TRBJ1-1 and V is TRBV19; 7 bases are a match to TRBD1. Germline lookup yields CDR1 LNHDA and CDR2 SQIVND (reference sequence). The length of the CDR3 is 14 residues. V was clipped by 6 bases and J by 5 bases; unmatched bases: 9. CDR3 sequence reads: CASSNRQGETEAFF. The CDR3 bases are TGTGCCAGTAGCAACCGACAGGGTGAGACTGAAGCTTTCTTT.

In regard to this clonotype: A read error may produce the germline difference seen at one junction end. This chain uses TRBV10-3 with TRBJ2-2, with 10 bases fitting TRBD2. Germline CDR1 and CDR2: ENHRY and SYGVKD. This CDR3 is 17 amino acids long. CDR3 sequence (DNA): TGTGCCAGCAGTTACTCGATACCCAGCGGGAGGGCCGGGGAGCTGTTTTTT. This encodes CASSYSIPSGRAGELFF.

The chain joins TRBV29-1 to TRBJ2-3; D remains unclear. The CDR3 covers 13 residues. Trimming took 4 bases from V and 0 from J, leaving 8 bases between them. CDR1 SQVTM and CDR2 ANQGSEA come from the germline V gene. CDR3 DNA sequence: TGCAGCGTTGCTCTTCTCAGCACAGATACGCAGTATTTT. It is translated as CSVALLSTDTQYF.

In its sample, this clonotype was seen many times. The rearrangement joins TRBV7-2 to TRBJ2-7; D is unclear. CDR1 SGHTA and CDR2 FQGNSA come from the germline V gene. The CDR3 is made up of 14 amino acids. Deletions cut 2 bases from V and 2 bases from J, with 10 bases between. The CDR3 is CASSLYGPTYEQYF. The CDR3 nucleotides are TGTGCCAGCAGCTTATACGGACCGACCTACGAGCAGTACTTC.

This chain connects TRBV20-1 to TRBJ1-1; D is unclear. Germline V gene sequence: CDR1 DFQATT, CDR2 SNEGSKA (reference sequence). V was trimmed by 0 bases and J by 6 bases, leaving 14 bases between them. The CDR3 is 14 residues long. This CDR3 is CSARDPARVAEAFF. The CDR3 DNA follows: TGCAGTGCTAGAGATCCGGCGAGGGTCGCTGAAGCTTTCTTT.

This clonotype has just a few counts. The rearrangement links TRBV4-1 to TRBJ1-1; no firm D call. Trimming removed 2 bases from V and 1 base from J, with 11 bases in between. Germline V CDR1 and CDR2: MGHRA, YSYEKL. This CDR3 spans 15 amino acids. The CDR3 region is CASSQYFGQNTEAFF. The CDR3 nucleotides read TGCGCCAGCAGCCAATATTTCGGGCAGAACACTGAAGCTTTCTTT.

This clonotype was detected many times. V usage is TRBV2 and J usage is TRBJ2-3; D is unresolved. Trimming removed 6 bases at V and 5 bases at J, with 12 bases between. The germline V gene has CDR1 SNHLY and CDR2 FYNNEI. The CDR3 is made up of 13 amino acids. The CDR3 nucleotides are TGTGCCAGCAGCCCAGAGATGGTAGATACGCAGTATTTT. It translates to CASSPEMVDTQYF.

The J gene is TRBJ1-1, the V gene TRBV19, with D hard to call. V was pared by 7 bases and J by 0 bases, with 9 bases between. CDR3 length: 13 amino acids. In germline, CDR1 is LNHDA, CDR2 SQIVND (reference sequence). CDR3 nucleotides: TGTGCCAGTATGGTGCCTATGAACACTGAAGCTTTCTTT. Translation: CASMVPMNTEAFF.

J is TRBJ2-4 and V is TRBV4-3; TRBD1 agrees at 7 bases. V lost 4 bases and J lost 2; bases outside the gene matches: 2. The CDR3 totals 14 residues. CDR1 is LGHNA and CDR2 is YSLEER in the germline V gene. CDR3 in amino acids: CASSPTGSKNIQYF. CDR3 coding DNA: TGCGCCAGCAGCCCGACAGGGTCCAAAAACATTCAGTACTTC.

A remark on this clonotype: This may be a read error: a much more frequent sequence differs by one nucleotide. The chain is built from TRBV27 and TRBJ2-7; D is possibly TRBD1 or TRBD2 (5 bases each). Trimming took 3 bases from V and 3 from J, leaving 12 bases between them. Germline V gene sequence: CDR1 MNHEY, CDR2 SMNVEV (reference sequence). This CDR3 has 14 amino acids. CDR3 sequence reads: CASSFGASFYEQYF. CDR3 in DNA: TGTGCCAGCAGTTTCGGGGCTAGCTTCTACGAGCAGTACTTC.